The 32 T cell receptor beta chains below all came from one sample that was sequenced in a study of T cells after yellow fever vaccination. TCRdb redid the calling of the 5' RACE reads with MiXCR, one entry per CDR3 protein. Of some 260,000 distinct CDR3 sequences in the sample, roughly 5.2% were seen once. The sample was CD4+ T cells sorted from PBMCs, taken on the day of the yellow fever booster vaccination. The origin of the receptors is a man younger than 35 who received the YFV17D yellow fever vaccine.

The V gene is TRBV10-3, the J gene TRBJ1-1; D is possibly TRBD1 (6 bases). CDR1 and CDR2 from the germline V gene are ENHRY and SYGVKD. The V end was cut by 3 bases, the J end by 11 bases, with 10 bases between. The CDR3 covers 11 residues. The CDR3 DNA reads TGTGCCATCAGTGATGGGGGCTGGGCTTTCTTT. As protein: CAISDGGWAFF.

The CDR3 DNA follows: TGTGCTAGTGGTCATGGACAGGGCCAAGATACGCAGTATTTT. This encodes CASGHGQGQDTQYF. The V and J genes are TRBV12-5 and TRBJ2-3; 8 nucleotides align to TRBD1. The CDR3 extends over 14 amino acids. In germline, CDR1 is LGHNT, CDR2 FRNRAP. J lost 5 bases, V lost 5 bases, and 6 bases had no gene match.

This clonotype was seen a handful of times. V is TRBV10-3 and J is TRBJ1-3; no clear D. Looked up from germline, CDR1 is ENHRY and CDR2 is SYGVKD. The CDR3 has 14 amino acids. Deletions cut 6 bases from V and 3 bases from J, with 12 bases between. CDR3 residues: CAISPAQLGNTIYF. CDR3 DNA sequence: TGTGCCATCAGCCCCGCCCAACTTGGAAACACCATATATTTT.

This clonotype appeared many times. One end of the junction does not line up with germline, which may come from a read error. The V and J genes are TRBV10-3 and TRBJ2-7; 9 bases align to TRBD1. This CDR3 contains 13 residues. Germline CDR1 reads ENHRY; CDR2 reads SYGVKD. CDR3: CAIAGQGSHEQYF. The CDR3 DNA is TGTGCCATCGCGGGACAGGGCTCCCACGAGCAGTACTTC.

The J gene is TRBJ2-5, the V gene TRBV6-2 or TRBV6-3; D is undetermined. The CDR3 contains 13 residues. The V gene's germline CDR1 is MNHEY and CDR2 SVGEGT. The V gene lost 2 bases and the J gene lost 5 bases, with 9 bases spanning the gap. Here the CDR3 DNA reads TGTGCCAGCAGTTACGGGGTAGTGGAGACCCAGTACTTC. Protein product: CASSYGVVETQYF.

The chain links TRBV10-3 to TRBJ1-1, with 7 bases matching TRBD1. Germline CDR1 and CDR2: ENHRY and SYGVKD. The CDR3 has 12 amino acids. The trim removed 7 bases at V and 10 bases at J, leaving 9 bases unmatched. CDR3: CAITDRDGRAFF. In nucleotides, the CDR3 is TGTGCCATCACTGACAGGGATGGGCGAGCTTTCTTT.

In this sample, this clonotype turned up a few times. The chain uses TRBV30 and TRBJ1-1; D is undetermined. V was cut by 3 bases and J by 1 base, with 15 bases left in between. The germline V gene encodes CDR1 GTSNPN and CDR2 SVGIG (reference sequence). This CDR3 contains 15 residues. CDR3 amino acids: CAWRTTRRTNTEAFF. In DNA form, the CDR3 reads TGTGCCTGGAGGACGACACGCCGGACGAACACTGAAGCTTTCTTT.

Only a few counts were recorded for this clonotype. The V call is TRBV10-1, the J call TRBJ2-7; 8 positions match TRBD1. CDR3 length equals 16 residues. Germline-derived CDR1 and CDR2 are WNHNN and SYGVQD (reference sequence). J lost 2 bases, V lost 3 bases, and 9 bases had no gene match. In DNA form, the CDR3 reads TGCGCCAGCAGTGACCAGGGGGACAGGTTAACCTACGAGCAGTACTTC. It encodes CASSDQGDRLTYEQYF.

In its sample, this clonotype was seen a few times. The rearrangement links TRBV6-6 to TRBJ2-3; 14 bases match TRBD2. Trimming at V came to 6 bases and at J to 1 base, leaving 18 bases not matched to a gene. Germline-derived CDR1 and CDR2 are MNHNY and SVGAGI (reference sequence). CDR3 length equals 21 residues. CDR3 region: CASRKHSPGLAGASGTDTQYF. The CDR3 region has the DNA TGTGCCAGCAGGAAGCACAGCCCGGGACTAGCGGGGGCATCAGGCACAGATACGCAGTATTTT.

The rearrangement joins TRBV18 to TRBJ2-5, with unresolved D. The CDR3 is made up of 14 amino acids. V lost 2 bases to trimming and J lost 2 bases, with 9 bases between them. Germline V gene lookup returns CDR1 KGHSH and CDR2 LQKENI. CDR3 protein: CASSPSSEQETQYF. The DNA for the CDR3 is TGTGCCAGCTCACCAAGCTCCGAGCAAGAGACCCAGTACTTC.

In its sample, this clonotype was seen many times. V gene TRBV9 combines with J gene TRBJ2-7; a possible D gene is TRBD2 (5 bases). This CDR3 contains 14 residues. Trimming left V 4 bases short and J 2 bases short, with 13 bases between. Per germline, CDR1 SGDLS and CDR2 YYNGEE. DNA for the CDR3: TGTGCCAGCAGCCCCCCCGGGGTCCCCTACGAGCAGTACTTC. It translates to CASSPPGVPYEQYF.

The V call is TRBV20-1, the J call TRBJ2-1; D is possibly TRBD1 (7 bases). This CDR3 comprises 14 residues. In germline, CDR1 is DFQATT, CDR2 SNEGSKA (reference sequence). Trimming removed 3 bases at V and 3 bases at J, with 12 bases between. The CDR3 loop reads CSASRQGGYNEQFF. In DNA, the CDR3 is TGCAGTGCTAGTCGTCAGGGGGGCTACAATGAGCAGTTCTTC.

Ten or more counts support this clonotype. The rearrangement links TRBV5-1 to TRBJ2-2, with a weak D call TRBD2 (6 bases). V was pared by 3 bases and J by 6 bases, with 18 bases between. Germline V gives CDR1 SGHRS, CDR2 YFSETQ. There are 16 residues in the CDR3. The CDR3 reads CASSSNPTSNSGELFF. For the CDR3, the DNA is TGCGCCAGCAGCTCCAACCCTACTAGCAATTCCGGGGAGCTGTTTTTT.

This chain links TRBV3-1 with TRBJ2-5; D is unclear. This CDR3 has 13 residues. Trimming left V 2 bases short and J 3 bases short, with 7 bases between. CDR1 and CDR2 from the germline V gene are LGHDT and YNNKEL (reference sequence). The CDR3 here is CASSQTQKETQYF. CDR3 DNA sequence: TGTGCCAGCAGCCAAACCCAGAAAGAGACCCAGTACTTC.

This clonotype has at least ten counts. The junction and the germline gene differ at one end; a read error may be behind it. This chain uses TRBV5-1 with TRBJ2-1; TRBD1 matches 9 bases. There are 15 residues in the CDR3. CDR1 and CDR2 from the germline V gene are SGHRS and YFSETQ. The CDR3 loop is CAGSRGDRVTDEQFF. The CDR3 DNA reads as TGCGCCGGCAGCCGAGGGGACAGGGTAACCGATGAGCAGTTCTTC.

This clonotype was seen a few times. The gene calls are TRBV27 and TRBJ1-4, with a weak D call TRBD1 (6 bases). The ends were cut back, 3 bases at V and 0 bases at J, with 14 bases in the middle. CDR3 length: 17 amino acids. CDR1 is MNHEY and CDR2 is SMNVEV in the germline V gene (reference sequence). CDR3 in DNA: TGTGCCAGCAGTTTCCGGGGGCCCTTAGCAACTAATGAAAAACTGTTTTTT. It specifies CASSFRGPLATNEKLFF.

The genes are TRBV18 and TRBJ2-1; 8 positions match TRBD1. The CDR3 has 15 amino acids. Germline lookup yields CDR1 KGHSH and CDR2 LQKENI. J lost 3 bases, V lost 5 bases, and 6 bases had no gene match. CDR3 in amino acids: CASSTQGGYYNEQFF. DNA of the CDR3: TGTGCCAGCTCAACACAGGGGGGATACTACAATGAGCAGTTCTTC.

This clonotype was seen many times. CDR3 in amino acids: CASSYNTPIAGGVPDTQYF. The CDR3 bases are TGTGCCAGCAGTTATAACACCCCCATAGCGGGGGGCGTCCCAGATACGCAGTATTTT. The V and J genes are TRBV6-5 and TRBJ2-3; 10 bases are shared with TRBD2. Trimming took 3 bases from V and 4 from J; bases not matched to a gene: 16. The CDR3 has 19 residues. The V gene's germline CDR1 is MNHEY and CDR2 SVGAGI.

This clonotype was recorded a few times. The chain is built from TRBV6-2 or TRBV6-3 and TRBJ1-6; D is undetermined. The CDR3 is 12 amino acids. Germline loops: CDR1 MNHEY, CDR2 SVGEGT. V was shortened by 0 bases and J by 11 bases, with 5 bases between the two germline ends. The CDR3 loop is CASSYSNAPLHF. CDR3 in DNA: TGTGCCAGCAGTTACTCGAATGCACCCCTCCACTTT.

This clonotype was recorded at least ten times. The chain links TRBV11-2 to TRBJ1-1; D call uncertain. The germline V gene encodes CDR1 SGHAT and CDR2 FQNNGV. V gave up 8 bases and J gave up 1 base, with 14 bases separating them. This CDR3 has 14 residues. In DNA, the CDR3 is TGTGCCAGCGTCTCGGGCAGGAGGAACACTGAAGCTTTCTTT. Translated, it gives CASVSGRRNTEAFF.

The rearrangement links TRBV12-3 or TRBV12-4 to TRBJ2-1; possibly TRBD2 for D (5 bases). This CDR3 region has 13 residues. Trimming left V 5 bases short and J 7 bases short, with 12 bases between. For the CDR3, the DNA is TGTGCCAGCAGTCAGTTAGGGAGAAATGAGCAGTTCTTC. Its translation is CASSQLGRNEQFF.

This clonotype was counted between two and nine times. The chain uses TRBV20-1 and TRBJ2-1, with D possibly being TRBD1 (6 bases). This CDR3 region has 14 residues. Germline lookup yields CDR1 DFQATT and CDR2 SNEGSKA (reference sequence). V was cut by 6 bases and J by 2 bases, with 14 bases left in between. In nucleotides, the CDR3 is TGCAGTGCACAAACAGGGCCCGCCTACAATGAGCAGTTCTTC. This codes for CSAQTGPAYNEQFF.

The CDR3 protein is CASRILGVHTEAFF. The CDR3 DNA reads TGTGCCAGTAGGATACTTGGCGTCCACACTGAAGCTTTCTTT. The chain uses TRBV19 and TRBJ1-1; D ambiguous. V was clipped by 6 bases and J by 3 bases, with 14 bases between them. The CDR3 runs to 14 residues. Germline CDR1 reads LNHDA; CDR2 reads SQIVND (reference sequence). The full variable domain, rest sourced from reference TRBV19 and TRBJ1-1, is DGGITQSPKYLFRKEGQNVTLSCEQNLNHDAMYWYRQDPGQGLRLIYYSQIVNDFQKGDIAEGYSVSREKKESFPLTVTSAQKNPTAFYLCASRILGVHTEAFFGQGTRLTVV.

The chain joins TRBV5-1 to TRBJ1-1; D unclear. The CDR3 totals 15 residues. Germline V gene lookup returns CDR1 SGHRS and CDR2 YFSETQ. Trimming pared 7 bases from V and 0 bases from J, leaving 16 bases between. The CDR3: CASSSLGSLNTEAFF. CDR3 DNA sequence: TGCGCCAGCTCTAGTCTCGGCAGCCTGAACACTGAAGCTTTCTTT.

This clonotype has at least ten counts. The rearrangement joins TRBV4-3 to TRBJ2-5; weak D call: TRBD1 (6 bases). CDR1 is LGHNA and CDR2 is YSLEER in the germline V gene. V dropped 6 bases and J dropped 4 bases, with 15 bases sitting between them. The CDR3 is made up of 14 amino acids. CDR3 loop: CASSRQEKGETQYF. The CDR3 DNA follows: TGCGCCAGCAGTCGACAGGAGAAGGGAGAGACCCAGTACTTC.

The table lists this clonotype with many counts. This rearrangement joins TRBV3-1 to TRBJ2-2, with D possibly being TRBD1 (5 bases). The CDR3 sequence is 15 residues long. V lost 3 bases, J lost 7 bases, and 15 bases lay in between. Germline lookup yields CDR1 LGHDT and CDR2 YNNKEL (reference sequence). CDR3 protein: CASSHGPVGHGELFF. DNA of the CDR3: TGTGCCAGCAGCCACGGCCCAGTGGGGCACGGGGAGCTGTTTTTT.

The chain combines TRBV6-4 with TRBJ1-1; D perhaps matches TRBD1 (6 bases). CDR1 MRHNA and CDR2 SNTAGT come from the germline V gene. The length of the CDR3 is 17 residues. V was pared by 8 bases and J by 0 bases, with 22 bases between. The CDR3 nucleotides are TGTGCCAGCGAGGGCCGAGCGAGACAGGTCATGAACACTGAAGCTTTCTTT. Translation gives CASEGRARQVMNTEAFF.

This clonotype was seen many times. The chain joins TRBV6-5 to TRBJ2-1; TRBD1 matches 8 bases. This CDR3 spans 16 amino acids. V lost 0 bases and J lost 4; bases outside the gene matches: 5. Germline CDR1 MNHEY, CDR2 SVGAGI. For the CDR3, the DNA is TGTGCCAGCAGTTACTCGAGAGGACAGGGTTACAATGAGCAGTTCTTC. Translation: CASSYSRGQGYNEQFF.

This clonotype was seen ten or more times. The chain is built from TRBV5-1 and TRBJ2-2; TRBD1 agrees at 9 bases. The V gene end was trimmed by 3 bases and the J gene end by 4 bases; junction bases not matched to a gene: 4. The CDR3 spans 15 residues. CDR1 and CDR2 from the germline V gene are SGHRS and YFSETQ. DNA for the CDR3: TGCGCCAGCAGCTCGGGACAGGGAGTCACCGGGGAGCTGTTTTTT. This encodes CASSSGQGVTGELFF. The entire variable domain, with the rest obtained from reference TRBV5-1 and TRBJ2-2, is as follows: KAGVTQTPRYLIKTRGQQVTLSCSPISGHRSVSWYQQTPGQGLQFLFEYFSETQRNKGNFPGRFSGRQFSNSRSEMNVSTLELGDSALYLCASSSGQGVTGELFFGEGSRLTVL.

This clonotype was seen at least ten times. This sequence joins TRBV9 and TRBJ2-7; D not resolved. CDR3 length: 15 amino acids. Germline V lookup: CDR1 SGDLS, CDR2 YYNGEE. V shed 4 bases and J shed 4 bases, with 18 bases lying between them. CDR3 protein: CASSPRLIGLYEQYV. The DNA of the CDR3 is TGTGCCAGCAGCCCCCGATTGATCGGCCTATACGAGCAGTACGTC.

The chain couples TRBV5-1 to TRBJ2-2, with D hard to call. Per germline, CDR1 SGHRS and CDR2 YFSETQ. The CDR3 has 14 amino acids. V dropped 0 bases and J dropped 2 bases, with 5 bases sitting between them. DNA of the CDR3: TGCGCCAGCAGCTTGGCGTTTAACACCGGGGAGCTGTTTTTT. This encodes CASSLAFNTGELFF.

In this sample, this clonotype turned up a few times. CDR3 sequence: CASSRGRAPNYGYTF. The CDR3 DNA reads TGCGCCAGCAGCCGAGGACGAGCACCGAACTATGGCTACACCTTC. The rearrangement links TRBV5-1 to TRBJ1-2; D not resolved. V was shortened by 4 bases and J by 2 bases, with 15 bases between the two germline ends. The CDR3 runs to 15 residues. In germline, CDR1 is SGHRS, CDR2 YFSETQ.